One and the same sample provided the 25 T cell receptor beta chains below, sequenced in a study of neurological immune-mediated disorders. Time point indicated: longitudinal time-point 1 (baseline). One entry per CDR3 protein, called by TCRdb with MiXCR from the 5' RACE reads. The table lists approximately 70,000 distinct CDR3 sequences, roughly 10% of them singletons. The material sequenced was PBMCs. These receptors all come from a young man in good health.

This clonotype was observed once. CDR3 region: CASSLVQGNEQYF. CDR3 coding DNA: TGCGCCAGCAGCTTGGTGCAGGGGAACGAGCAGTACTTC. The V call is TRBV5-1, the J call TRBJ2-7; D possibly corresponds to TRBD1 (6 bases). V lost 0 bases and J 5 bases, leaving 9 bases between the germline ends. This CDR3 region has 13 residues. The germline CDR1 and CDR2 sequences are SGHRS and YFSETQ.

This clonotype was observed many times. The chain carries TRBV5-5 and TRBJ2-3, with D possibly TRBD1 on 5 matching bases. Deletions cut 1 base from V and 0 bases from J, with 9 bases between. Germline values: CDR1 SGHKS, CDR2 YYEKEE (reference sequence). This CDR3 is built from 15 residues. CDR3 residues: CASSLKTESTDTQYF. The CDR3 DNA sequence: TGTGCCAGCAGCTTGAAGACAGAGAGCACAGATACGCAGTATTTT.

Many counts were recorded for this clonotype. V usage is TRBV20-1 and J usage is TRBJ2-5; 12 bases are a match to TRBD2. J lost 5 bases, V lost 3 bases, and 4 bases had no gene match. The CDR3 consists of 14 residues. The germline V gene encodes CDR1 DFQATT and CDR2 SNEGSKA (reference sequence). CDR3 residues: CSASRLAGGETQYF. The CDR3 bases are TGCAGTGCTAGTCGTCTAGCGGGAGGGGAGACCCAGTACTTC.

This clonotype was seen a few times. The chain joins TRBV6-6 to TRBJ2-3; the match to TRBD2 covers 15 bases. Germline V CDR1 and CDR2: MNHNY, SVGAGI (reference sequence). V lost 2 bases, J lost 4 bases, and 19 bases stayed unmatched. CDR3 length equals 22 residues. For the CDR3, the DNA is TGTGCCAGCAGTTACAGCGCAGGGGGCCCTGGGACTAGCGGGAGGTCGGCAGATACGCAGTATTTT. Its protein is CASSYSAGGPGTSGRSADTQYF.

Ten or more counts support this clonotype. The chain carries TRBV14 and TRBJ2-3; no clear D. This CDR3 has 12 amino acids. Germline loops: CDR1 SGHDN, CDR2 FVKESK. V shed 4 bases and J shed 6 bases, with 8 bases lying between them. CDR3 sequence: CASSLYMDTQYF. CDR3 DNA: TGTGCCAGCAGCCTATACATGGATACGCAGTATTTT. The full variable domain, its missing parts supplied by reference TRBV14 and TRBJ2-3, is EAGVTQFPSHSVIEKGQTVTLRCDPISGHDNLYWYRRVMGKEIKFLLHFVKESKQDESGMPNNRFLAERTGGTYSTLKVQPAELEDSGVYFCASSLYMDTQYFGPGTRLTVL.

V gene TRBV20-1 combines with J gene TRBJ2-7; weak D call: TRBD1 (5 bases). CDR3 length: 13 residues. Trimming stripped 4 bases from V and 0 bases from J, with 10 bases between. Germline V gives CDR1 DFQATT, CDR2 SNEGSKA (reference sequence). CDR3 residues: CSATGHSSYEQYF. The CDR3 DNA reads as TGCAGTGCTACTGGACACAGCTCCTACGAGCAGTACTTC.

This clonotype was counted at least ten times. This sequence joins TRBV7-2 and TRBJ2-1; 14 bases line up with TRBD2. Per germline, CDR1 SGHTA and CDR2 FQGNSA. V shed 1 base, J shed 6 bases, and the junction held 2 bases outside the gene matches. The CDR3 is made up of 16 amino acids. The CDR3: CASSLGGLAGGNEQFF. CDR3 coding DNA: TGTGCCAGCAGCTTAGGAGGACTAGCGGGAGGCAATGAGCAGTTCTTC.

The chain couples TRBV7-2 to TRBJ1-6; D may be TRBD1 (6 bases). The V gene lost 1 base and the J gene lost 6 bases, with 10 bases spanning the gap. The CDR3 contains 15 residues. In germline, CDR1 is SGHTA, CDR2 FQGNSA. CDR3 in DNA: TGTGCCAGCAGCTTAGGGACAGCATTTAATTCACCCCTCCACTTT. The encoded protein is CASSLGTAFNSPLHF. The entire variable domain, with the rest obtained from reference TRBV7-2 and TRBJ1-6, is as follows: GAGVSQSPSNKVTEKGKDVELRCDPISGHTALYWYRQSLGQGLEFLIYFQGNSAPDKSGLPSDRFSAERTGGSVSTLTIQRTQQEDSAVYLCASSLGTAFNSPLHFGNGTRLTVT.

In this sample, this clonotype turned up many times. The chain joins TRBV10-3 to TRBJ2-1, with 14 nucleotides matching TRBD2. Germline V gene lookup returns CDR1 ENHRY and CDR2 SYGVKD. The CDR3 sequence is 14 residues long. Unmatched junction bases numbered 9, after V lost 6 bases and J lost 14 bases. The CDR3 bases are TGTGCCATCAGAGACGGGACTAGCGGGAGCGGGGAGTTCTTC. Translated: CAIRDGTSGSGEFF.

This clonotype was seen repeatedly, ten times or more. The V gene is TRBV3-1, the J gene TRBJ2-7; 7 bases map to TRBD2. The CDR3 consists of 14 residues. The V segment lost 7 bases and the J segment 0 bases; nucleotides outside the gene matches: 6. Germline V gene sequence: CDR1 LGHDT, CDR2 YNNKEL (reference sequence). The CDR3 protein is CASNLGGDSYEQYF. As DNA, the CDR3 is TGTGCCAGCAACTTGGGGGGGGACTCCTACGAGCAGTACTTC.

This clonotype was counted at least ten times. The CDR3, as DNA: TGCGCCAGCAGCTGGGGACAGCCGAACACCGGGGAGCTGTTTTTT. Translated: CASSWGQPNTGELFF. The J gene is TRBJ2-2, the V gene TRBV5-1; 7 positions agree with TRBD1. The CDR3 runs to 15 residues. With 3 bases clipped from V and 0 bases from J, the junction kept 2 bases outside the gene matches. Germline V gives CDR1 SGHRS, CDR2 YFSETQ.

Many counts were recorded for this clonotype. The genes are TRBV20-1 and TRBJ1-2, with 7 bases fitting TRBD1. V was pared by 8 bases and J by 2 bases, with 11 bases of the junction left unmatched. The CDR3 is 14 residues long. Germline CDR1 DFQATT, CDR2 SNEGSKA (reference sequence). Here the CDR3 reads CSTTLRDRNYGYTF. In DNA form, the CDR3 reads TGCAGTACGACCCTGAGGGACAGAAACTATGGCTACACCTTC.

This clonotype was detected many times. This chain connects TRBV12-3 or TRBV12-4 to TRBJ1-5; D remains unclear. V shed 2 bases and J shed 2 bases, with 10 bases lying between them. The CDR3 length is 15 residues. This chain's CDR3 is CASSLQELGNQPQHF. The CDR3 nucleotides read TGTGCCAGCAGTTTACAGGAGTTGGGCAATCAGCCCCAGCATTTT.

There are many counts of this clonotype. The chain recombines TRBV2 with TRBJ1-2; D possibly corresponds to TRBD1 (5 bases). CDR3 length: 15 amino acids. The V gene lost 3 bases and the J gene lost 4 bases, with 15 bases spanning the gap. CDR1 and CDR2 (germline): SNHLY, FYNNEI. Written as DNA, the CDR3 is TGTGCCAGCAGTGAGCCTGGGGGAGGAGGCTATGGCTACACCTTC. Residues: CASSEPGGGGYGYTF. Full variable domain (remainder filled in from reference TRBV2 and TRBJ1-2): EPEVTQTPSHQVTQMGQEVILRCVPISNHLYFYWYRQILGQKVEFLVSFYNNEISEKSEIFDDQFSVERPDGSNFTLKIRSTKLEDSAMYFCASSEPGGGGYGYTFGSGTRLTVV.

This clonotype was picked up many times. The V gene is TRBV4-1, the J gene TRBJ2-7; weak D call: TRBD1 (6 bases). V lost 5 bases to trimming and J lost 2 bases, with 10 bases between them. CDR3 length equals 13 residues. Germline CDR1 reads MGHRA; CDR2 reads YSYEKL. In DNA, the CDR3 is TGCGCCAGCAGCGACCGGACAGCCTACGAGCAGTACTTC. Its translation: CASSDRTAYEQYF.

In this sample, this clonotype turned up a few times. The chain joins TRBV5-1 to TRBJ2-3, with 10 bases lining up with TRBD2. CDR1 and CDR2 from the germline V gene are SGHRS and YFSETQ. The junction had 8 bases not matched to a gene; V was cut back by 3 bases and J by 4 bases. The CDR3 is made up of 16 amino acids. DNA of the CDR3: TGCGCCAGCAGCTCCCCGGCTAGCGGGAGACCAGATACGCAGTATTTT. Translated, it gives CASSSPASGRPDTQYF.

This clonotype was counted between two and nine times. The chain's CDR3 is CASSQGTSGTYNEQFF. The CDR3 DNA reads as TGTGCCAGCAGCCAAGGGACTAGCGGTACCTACAATGAGCAGTTCTTC. The rearrangement joins TRBV3-1 to TRBJ2-1; TRBD2 agrees at 10 bases. Germline V gene data show CDR1 as LGHDT and CDR2 as YNNKEL (reference sequence). This CDR3 has 16 residues. The V segment lost 1 base and the J segment 2 bases; nucleotides outside the gene matches: 2.

This clonotype was picked up many times. The genes are TRBV15 and TRBJ2-1; D possibly corresponds to TRBD2 (6 bases). CDR1 is LNHNV and CDR2 is YYDKDF in the germline V gene (reference sequence). V lost 3 bases and J 4 bases, leaving 19 bases between the germline ends. CDR3 size: 17 residues. CDR3 amino acids: CATSSSWGGKSYNEQFF. The CDR3 region has the DNA TGTGCCACCAGCAGCTCTTGGGGCGGGAAGTCTTACAATGAGCAGTTCTTC.

The table lists this clonotype with many counts. This chain uses TRBV28 with TRBJ2-7; D possibly corresponds to TRBD1 (5 bases). Between the trimmed V and J ends, which lost 4 bases and 3 bases, there was a span of 16 bases. From germline, CDR1 is MDHEN and CDR2 SYDVKM. This CDR3 has 15 amino acids. The CDR3 reads CASSSTDSPRYEQYF. For the CDR3, the DNA is TGTGCCAGCAGTTCCACCGACAGCCCCCGCTACGAGCAGTACTTC.

This clonotype showed up many times. The chain employs TRBV29-1 and TRBJ2-7; 12 bases are a match to TRBD2. This CDR3 region has 16 residues. Germline values: CDR1 SQVTM, CDR2 ANQGSEA. Trimming cost V 4 bases and J 1 base; bases outside gene matches: 8. The CDR3 DNA follows: TGCAGCGTTGCTACTAGCGGGAGGCGTCTGTCCTACGAGCAGTACTTC. Amino acids: CSVATSGRRLSYEQYF.

This clonotype turned up a few times. This chain uses TRBV5-1 with TRBJ2-7, with D perhaps TRBD2 (6 bases). V lost 6 bases and J 3 bases, leaving 13 bases between the germline ends. The germline V gene encodes CDR1 SGHRS and CDR2 YFSETQ. CDR3 size: 13 residues. The CDR3: CASTNSGYYEQYF. As DNA, the CDR3 is TGCGCCAGCACCAATAGCGGCTACTACGAGCAGTACTTC.

This clonotype was counted many times. The chain couples TRBV7-2 to TRBJ1-4; possibly TRBD1 for D (5 bases). Trimming left V 4 bases short and J 7 bases short, with 7 bases between. This CDR3 has 12 amino acids. Germline V gives CDR1 SGHTA, CDR2 FQGNSA. The DNA of the CDR3 is TGTGCCAGCAGCTCGGGGGGTGAAAAACTGTTTTTT. Its protein product is CASSSGGEKLFF.

This clonotype was counted at least ten times. The chain is built from TRBV11-2 and TRBJ2-7; the D is unclear. Germline assignment: CDR1 SGHAT and CDR2 FQNNGV. Between the trimmed V and J ends, which lost 2 bases and 0 bases, there was a span of 14 bases. CDR3 length equals 16 residues. CDR3 loop: CASSLIPPRSSYEQYF. In DNA form, the CDR3 reads TGTGCCAGCAGCTTAATTCCTCCAAGGAGCTCCTACGAGCAGTACTTC.

The CDR3 loop reads CAWSVGWRDSPLHF. For the CDR3, the DNA is TGTGCCTGGAGTGTAGGATGGCGGGATTCACCCCTCCACTTT. The V call is TRBV30, the J call TRBJ1-6; no clear D. The CDR3 loop spans 14 amino acids. From germline, CDR1 is GTSNPN and CDR2 SVGIG (reference sequence). Trimming took 0 bases from V and 8 from J, leaving 11 bases between them.

This clonotype has ten or more counts. The J gene is TRBJ1-2, the V gene TRBV5-1, with a possible D match to TRBD1 (5 bases). This CDR3 is built from 12 residues. Trimming took 5 bases from V and 6 from J, leaving 11 bases between them. The germline gives CDR1 SGHRS, CDR2 YFSETQ. The CDR3 here is CASRPGRDGYTF. DNA of the CDR3: TGCGCCAGCAGGCCAGGCAGGGATGGCTACACCTTC. The full variable domain, in which reference TRBV5-1 and TRBJ1-2 provide the parts outside the CDR3, is KAGVTQTPRYLIKTRGQQVTLSCSPISGHRSVSWYQQTPGQGLQFLFEYFSETQRNKGNFPGRFSGRQFSNSRSEMNVSTLELGDSALYLCASRPGRDGYTFGSGTRLTVV.